What follows are 5 T cell receptor beta chains derived from one specimen sequenced in a study of beta chain features in type 1 diabetes. Expressed TCRB transcripts were sequenced because the isolated RNA had all been reverse transcribed beforehand. Clones were read by immunoSEQ multiplex PCR, and TCRdb kept only the in-frame ones, dropping some. Among hundreds of thousands of clones listed, 6.5% to 10% were seen once. The sequenced material came from central memory CD4+ T cells from blood. The receptors were sampled from a woman in her late teens or twenties in good health.

This clone has only a few counts. This sequence joins TRBV28 and TRBJ2-1, with 8 nucleotides matching TRBD2. In germline, CDR1 is MDHEN, CDR2 SYDVKM. Trimming at V came to 7 bases and at J to 6 bases, leaving 11 bases not matched to a gene. CDR3 size: 15 residues. The CDR3, as DNA: TGTGCCAGCACCATTAGCGGGACCGGCCCCAATGAGCAGTTCTTC. Protein sequence: CASTISGTGPNEQFF.

The genes are TRBV21-1 and TRBJ1-1; the listed D gene, TRBD1, was not tested against the DNA. TRBV21-1 corresponds to a pseudogene. The CDR3 has 13 amino acids. CDR3 sequence reads: CASRSQGATEAFF. CDR3 coding DNA: TGTGCCAGCAGGTCACAGGGGGCCACTGAAGCTTTCTTT.

The CDR3 region has the DNA TGCAGCGTTTCGGGACAGGGAAGGTACAATGAGCAGTTCTTC. As protein: CSVSGQGRYNEQFF. The chain links TRBV29-1 to TRBJ2-1; 9 bases are a match to TRBD1. J lost 4 bases, V lost 5 bases, and 6 bases had no gene match. CDR1 and CDR2 (germline): SQVTM, ANQGSEA. The CDR3 contains 14 residues.

This chain connects TRBV7-8 to TRBJ2-1, with 12 bases aligning to TRBD2. From germline, CDR1 is SGHVS and CDR2 FQNEAQ. CDR3 length: 14 residues. V trimming: 6 bases; J trimming: 8 bases; junction bases outside the gene matches: 5. The CDR3 here is CASSPSGRDYEQFF. In DNA, the CDR3 is TGTGCCAGCAGTCCTAGCGGGAGGGACTATGAGCAGTTCTTC.

This clone has a count of ten or more. The gene calls are TRBV5-1 and TRBJ2-2; no clear D. V was cut by 0 bases and J by 6 bases, with 3 bases left in between. The CDR3 runs 12 residues. Per the germline V gene, CDR1 is SGHRS and CDR2 is YFSETQ. The CDR3 loop is CASSLAAGELFF. DNA of the CDR3: TGCGCCAGCAGCTTGGCTGCCGGGGAGCTGTTTTTT.